This is a list of T cell receptor beta chains from one sample in a study of chemoradiotherapy in HPV16-positive cancers. Clones were sequenced by immunoSEQ multiplex PCR, and TCRdb holds only the in-frame ones, with some missing. The profile covers about 22,000 clones, with roughly 66% appearing a single time and 2.6% taken by the ten largest. This specimen was taken from a patient who underwent chemoradiotherapy. Every receptor here comes from a human donor with HPV-associated anogenital cancer. The CDR3 runs from the conserved cysteine through the conserved F or W. A D gene is named only where the DNA matches it firmly. The listing skips clone size in some rows; elsewhere it reads once, few, many or a size class.

CDR3aa	CDR3nt	abundance	d_gene	v_gene	len	j_gene
CASSSTPTGVGSYEQYF	TGTGCCAGCAGCTCGACGCCGACAGGGGTGGGCTCCTACGAGCAGTACTTC	-	TRBD1	TRBV7-9	17	TRBJ2-7
CASSSPKQGASYSNQPQHF	TGTGCCAGTAGTTCCCCCAAACAGGGAGCTAGTTATAGCAATCAGCCCCAGCATTTT	-	-	TRBV19	19	TRBJ1-5
CASSLNSGTYNEQFF	TGTGCCAGCAGCTTGAACAGCGGCACCTACAATGAGCAGTTCTTC	-	-	TRBV5-5	15	TRBJ2-1
CASSGNRGRGNTEAFF	TGCGCCAGCAGCGGTAACAGGGGAAGAGGGAACACTGAAGCTTTCTTT	-	TRBD1	TRBV5-1	16	TRBJ1-1
CATNRGGYEQYF	TGTGCCACCAACCGGGGGGGCTACGAGCAGTACTTC	-	TRBD2	TRBV6-1	12	TRBJ2-7
CATSKSGLAGNTGELFF	TGTGCCACCAGCAAATCAGGACTAGCGGGTAACACCGGGGAGCTGTTTTTT	-	TRBD2	TRBV15	17	TRBJ2-2
CASSEGLATTNEQFF	TGTGCCAGCAGCGAAGGACTAGCGACTACCAATGAGCAGTTCTTC	-	TRBD2	TRBV9	15	TRBJ2-1
CASSQQGLRGPQHF	TGTGCCAGCTCCCAACAGGGACTTAGAGGGCCCCAGCATTTT	few	-	TRBV6-1	14	TRBJ1-5
CASSIGTPSNQPQHF	TGTGCCAGTAGTATAGGGACACCTAGCAATCAGCCCCAGCATTTT	-	-	TRBV19	15	TRBJ1-5
CASSFDRDTEAFF	TGTGCCAGCAGCTTCGACAGGGACACTGAAGCTTTCTTT	once	TRBD1	TRBV5-5	13	TRBJ1-1
CASSERQEGTDTQYF	TGTGCCAGCAGCGAGCGACAGGAGGGCACAGATACGCAGTATTTT	-	-	TRBV9	15	TRBJ2-3
CASSPGENTEAFF	TGTGCCAGCTCACCGGGGGAAAACACTGAAGCTTTCTTT	-	-	TRBV18	13	TRBJ1-1
CASSPRRDPVVETQYF	TGTGCCAGCAGCCCCCGCAGAGACCCCGTAGTAGAGACCCAGTACTTC	-	-	TRBV7-9	16	TRBJ2-5
CASSPIGRVNEQFF	TGTGCCAGCTCACCAATCGGTAGGGTCAATGAGCAGTTCTTC	-	-	TRBV18	14	TRBJ2-1
CASSKAMGVCYEQYF	TGTGCCAGCAGCAAAGCCATGGGGGTATGCTACGAGCAGTACTTC	-	-	TRBV21-1	15	TRBJ2-7
CASSPPKTAPGDF	TGTGCCAGCTCACCACCTAAGACAGCTCCGGGGGACTTC	-	-	TRBV18	13	TRBJ2-7
CASSKVAGVKEQFF	TGTGCCAGCAGCAAAGTAGCGGGGGTGAAAGAGCAGTTCTTC	-	-	TRBV21-1	14	TRBJ2-1
CASSPQGLDTDTQYF	TGTGCCAGCAGCCCCCAGGGGTTGGACACAGATACGCAGTATTTT	-	-	TRBV5-6	15	TRBJ2-3
CASSLWGRGYSDPYEQYF	TGTGCCAGCAGTTTATGGGGTAGGGGGTATTCTGACCCCTACGAGCAGTACTTC	-	-	TRBV28	18	TRBJ2-7
CASSVTGVLGQPQHF	TGTGCCAGCAGCGTAACAGGGGTTCTGGGTCAGCCCCAGCATTTT	few	TRBD1	TRBV9	15	TRBJ1-5
CATSRDRAVMNTEAFF	TGTGCCACCAGCAGAGACCGGGCCGTTATGAACACTGAAGCTTTCTTT	-	-	TRBV15	16	TRBJ1-1
CATTQGQGWGTDTQYF	TGTGCCACCACCCAGGGACAGGGCTGGGGCACAGATACGCAGTATTTT	once	TRBD1	TRBV15	16	TRBJ2-3
CSAPDRGGTDTQYF	TGCAGCGCCCCAGACCGGGGGGGCACAGATACGCAGTATTTT	-	TRBD2	TRBV29-1	14	TRBJ2-3
CASSVEAGGYGYTF	TGTGCCAGCAGCGTAGAGGCCGGAGGATATGGCTACACCTTC	-	-	TRBV9	14	TRBJ1-2